This T cell receptor (beta chain) was captured by sequencing in a study of T cell responses to AZD1222 COVID-19 vaccine (dated by TCRdb to about 2021). Context from the whole study: AZD1222 recipients whose second dose came at about 4 weeks and those whose second dose came at about 12 weeks were combined into one group, since spike-specific TCR depth and breadth did not differ between the two schedules. TCR sequencing was performed for 230 to 250 trial participants, of whom roughly 200 were given two doses of AZD1222 and around 25 were given two doses of MenACWY control vaccine. Trial participants were enrolled into age subgroups of 18-55, 56-69 and 70-plus years, which contained 148, 28 and 57 TCR-sequenced participants, respectively. Overall results and qualifications from the work: In the small 56-69-year group, the increase in depth fell short of significance, most likely because of low power. Reportedly, almost half of the unique spike-specific TCRs recognized epitopes lying outside the regions that are mutated in the B.1.351 and B.1.1.7 variants. After two AZD1222 doses, spike-specific TCR breadth and depth were significantly higher than at day 0 and than in MenACWY recipients. No day 14 peak-response samples were available, so repertoires were characterized only after the peak T cell response. CD4 TCRs associated with the vaccine covered the entire spike protein, and the dominant responses were in regions 160-218 and 743-854. Only five to seven AZD1222 recipients were SARS-CoV-2 seropositive at baseline, limiting conclusions about previously exposed vaccinees. Most participants were white British and females outnumbered males, and the authors suggested that clonal diversity may have been underestimated.

The CDR3 regions of human TCRbeta chains were subjected to immunosequencing. The study's own analysis went as follows. TCRs in the repertoires were matched against a reference library of SARS-CoV-2-specific TCRs that had been generated with the MIRA antigen-specificity platform. Breadth meant the fraction of unique TCRs that were SARS-CoV-2-associated, whereas depth meant the fraction of total T cells that were SARS-CoV-2-associated. Using the MIRA data, each spike-specific TCR was assigned both to the spike region to which the TCR was reactive and to a CD4 or CD8 class. Log10-transformed breadth and depth values were compared by one-way ANOVA with Sidak's multiple comparisons tests. Sourced from immuneACCESS, this table was stored by TCRdb with only in-frame sequences that have V and J called. A share of the clones is absent; for the studies checked, an unresolved V gene accounts for under half, and the remainder has no known explanation. V and J calls and clone size are as listed in that table; D and trimming were resolved from the DNA. This sample holds about 100,000 clones; about 89% were observed only once. The ten top clones hold over 15% of the sample.

Taken with the paper, the label for time point translates to: baseline before first vaccination. The vaccinee samples were drawn from two UK trials, COV001 and COV002, one of which was a single-blind randomized controlled phase 2/3 trial testing AZD1222 (ChAdOx1 nCoV-19) in healthy adults. Trial participant PBMC samples were collected at day 0 and day 28 after the second dose for TCRbeta chain sequencing. The CDR3 contains 14 residues, cysteine and phenylalanine counted. Only the CDR3 part of the read is kept: 42 bases, read in frame from the first base. Trimming removed 5 bases from V and 8 bases from J; the gene matches leave 11 bases unexplained. Sequences MNHNY (CDR1) and SVGAGI (CDR2) are obtained from the germline V gene (reference sequence). This clone has only a few counts. Its antigen target is currently unknown. No much larger clone is present one base from it, and per-base qualities are unavailable.

The sample consisted of peripheral blood, taken on day 0 of AZD1222 vaccination. The source of this sequence is an adult in good health. The chain is made from TRBV6-6 and TRBJ1-2; TRBD1 fits 7 bases in the junction. The DNA sequence is TGTGCCAGCAGTACCCCGGGACAGTATCTCGGCTACACCTTC. Its translation is CASSTPGQYLGYTF.